The present TCR beta chain was sequenced within a study of T cell responses to AZD1222 COVID-19 vaccine. Study-level background: Second doses that came at about 4 or about 12 weeks were put together.

For this clone: The antigen remains unidentified.

Whole-study findings and limits: No repertoire was sampled before or during the peak T cell response, only after it. Females outnumbered males among donors, who were mostly white British; clonal diversity was possibly underestimated.

Measured with immunoSEQ multiplex PCR; TCRdb has only the in-frame clones, and not every one. The sample includes tens of thousands of clones, about 82% of them seen just once. The receptor's source is an adult in good health. The specimen was peripheral blood, collected on day 0 of AZD1222 vaccination.

The CDR3 DNA sequence: TGCGCCAGCAGCTGGACCACACGGAAAGACTATGGCTACACCTTC. It specifies CASSWTTRKDYGYTF. This rearrangement joins TRBV5-1 to TRBJ1-2; D is unresolved. CDR3 length: 15 residues. The germline V and J ends were trimmed by 3 bases and 3 bases, with 15 bases remaining between them. Germline V CDR1 and CDR2: SGHRS, YFSETQ. Using reference TRBV5-1 and TRBJ1-2 for the parts outside the CDR3, the full variable domain is KAGVTQTPRYLIKTRGQQVTLSCSPISGHRSVSWYQQTPGQGLQFLFEYFSETQRNKGNFPGRFSGRQFSNSRSEMNVSTLELGDSALYLCASSWTTRKDYGYTFGSGTRLTVV.